These T cell receptor beta chains were read from a single sample in a study of blood T cell repertoires in COVID-19. Profiled with immunoSEQ multiplex PCR; TCRdb holds only in-frame clones, not every one. The profile covers 200,000 to 300,000 clones, with roughly 83% appearing a single time and 5% to 6% taken by the ten largest. What was sequenced was peripheral blood. The receptor source for this set is an elderly woman with COVID-19, enrolled during active disease. CDR3s include the opening cysteine and the closing phenylalanine or tryptophan. D genes are given only for firm matches. The size field is filled for only some rows; it gives once, few, many or a size class.

CDR3	DNA	size	D	V	J
CASSQTPLPGLAGSRTQYF	TGCGCCAGCAGCCAAACGCCTCTTCCGGGACTAGCGGGTTCTCGTACGCAGTATTTT	.	TRBD2	TRBV4-1	TRBJ2-3
CASSLPGAPNTEAFF	TGTGCCAGCAGTTTACCAGGGGCCCCGAACACTGAAGCTTTCTTT	.	.	TRBV28	TRBJ1-1
CAWTGGSYNSPLHF	TGTGCCTGGACAGGGGGCTCCTATAATTCACCCCTCCACTTT	.	TRBD1	TRBV30	TRBJ1-6
CASSHRGLSTNEKLFF	TGTGCCAGCAGCCACAGGGGTTTGTCAACTAATGAAAAACTGTTTTTT	.	.	TRBV3-1/TRBV3-2	TRBJ1-4
CATSDLSGHTDTQYF	TGTGCCACCAGTGATTTATCGGGTCACACAGATACGCAGTATTTT	.	.	TRBV24-1	TRBJ2-3
CAISESGANEQYF	TGTGCCATCAGTGAGTCTGGGGCCAACGAGCAGTACTTC	.	.	TRBV10-3	TRBJ2-7
CASSLGQGAGGGYTF	TGTGCCAGCAGTTTGGGACAGGGGGCTGGAGGCGGCTACACCTTC	.	TRBD1	TRBV2	TRBJ1-2
CAISETGGNYGYTF	TGTGCCATCAGTGAGACAGGGGGCAACTATGGCTACACCTTC	.	TRBD1	TRBV10-3	TRBJ1-2
CASSWDSYQPQHF	TGTGCCAGCAGTTGGGACAGTTATCAGCCCCAGCATTTT	.	TRBD1	TRBV6-2/TRBV6-3	TRBJ1-5
CASMQVSGNTIYF	TGTGCCAGTATGCAGGTCTCCGGAAACACCATATATTTT	.	.	TRBV19	TRBJ1-3
CASSLRRSYEQYF	TGTGCCAGCAGCCTGAGACGGAGCTACGAGCAGTACTTC	.	.	TRBV12-3/TRBV12-4	TRBJ2-7
CASSSPQRRLYGYTF	TGTGCCAGCAGTTCCCCCCAAAGGAGGCTATATGGCTACACCTTC	once	.	TRBV6-5	TRBJ1-2
CASSRTGSNGGYTF	TGCGCCAGCAGCCGGACAGGTTCGAATGGTGGCTACACCTTC	.	TRBD1	TRBV5-1	TRBJ1-2
CASSTHSPGNTEAFF	TGTGCCAGCAGCACTCACAGCCCCGGGAACACTGAAGCTTTCTTT	.	.	TRBV7-9	TRBJ1-1
CASSSSPGGPDEQFF	TGTGCCAGCAGCTCTAGCCCGGGGGGGCCGGATGAGCAGTTCTTC	.	TRBD2	TRBV3-1/TRBV3-2	TRBJ2-1
CASKRTASGTEAFF	TGTGCCAGCAAAAGGACCGCTTCGGGGACTGAAGCTTTCTTT	.	.	TRBV2	TRBJ1-1
CATSDWDNNEKLFF	TGTGCCACCAGTGATTGGGACAATAATGAAAAACTGTTTTTT	.	.	TRBV24-1	TRBJ1-4
CASSEYPGQTGYTF	TGTGCCAGCAGTGAATACCCCGGACAGACCGGCTACACCTTC	.	.	TRBV2	TRBJ1-2
CASSVGQGEYFF	TGTGCCAGCAGCGTAGGACAGGGAGAATATTTCTTT	.	TRBD1	TRBV9	TRBJ1-1
CASMEGRSPGYGYTF	TGTGCCAGCATGGAGGGCAGGTCACCGGGGTATGGCTACACCTTC	.	.	TRBV28	TRBJ1-2
CSASLTGGGGAFF	TGCAGTGCTAGTTTGACAGGGGGCGGGGGAGCTTTCTTT	.	TRBD1	TRBV20-1	TRBJ1-1
CASSPKRGSTDTQYF	TGCGCCAGCAGCCCTAAGCGGGGGAGCACAGATACGCAGTATTTT	.	TRBD2	TRBV5-1	TRBJ2-3
CASSSTLRGSNYGYTF	TGTGCCAGCAGCTCCACCCTCAGGGGGTCTAACTATGGCTACACCTTC	.	TRBD1	TRBV7-9	TRBJ1-2
CASSPAIQGWETQYF	TGTGCCAGCTCACCAGCGATTCAGGGGTGGGAGACCCAGTACTTC	.	.	TRBV18	TRBJ2-5
CATSRPGQGINQPQHF	TGTGCCACCAGCAGGCCGGGACAGGGGATCAATCAGCCCCAGCATTTT	.	TRBD1	TRBV15	TRBJ1-5
CASNPGLATPYEQYF	TGTGCCAGCAATCCGGGACTAGCGACTCCTTACGAGCAGTACTTC	.	TRBD2	TRBV6-6	TRBJ2-7
CASSLPLRTREKLFF	TGTGCCAGCAGCTTGCCCCTGCGCACTAGGGAAAAACTGTTTTTT	few	.	TRBV5-5	TRBJ1-4
CASSLAGGGSSYNEQFF	TGTGCCAGCTCACTAGCGGGGGGCGGGAGCTCCTACAATGAGCAGTTCTTC	.	TRBD2	TRBV18	TRBJ2-1
CASSLSGVRETQYF	TGTGCCAGCAGTTTATCAGGGGTACGAGAGACCCAGTACTTC	.	.	TRBV27	TRBJ2-5
CASSYEGGRYGYTF	TGTGCCAGCAGTTACGAGGGCGGACGCTATGGCTACACCTTC	.	.	TRBV6-2/TRBV6-3	TRBJ1-2
CASSESTDTQYF	TGCGCCAGCAGTGAGTCGACTGATACGCAGTATTTT	.	.	TRBV10-1	TRBJ2-3